Shown below are 29 T cell receptor beta chains from a single sample sequenced in a study of blood T cells in healthy people across ages. The use of a sample-barcoded 5' primer and a J-beta primer mix characterized a second PCR of roughly 6 to 11 cycles. One entry per CDR3 protein, called by TCRdb with MiXCR from the 5' RACE reads. The sample includes roughly 1,100,000 distinct CDR3 sequences, roughly a quarter of them seen just once. The same specimen was also included in a second study, on T cells of mothers and their children.

The material sequenced was blood. The receptors were gathered from a girl aged 2 to 10 in good health.

The chain couples TRBV3-1 to TRBJ2-3; TRBD2 agrees at 7 bases. The CDR3 is 14 amino acids. CDR1 LGHDT and CDR2 YNNKEL come from the germline V gene (reference sequence). The junction had 6 bases not matched to a gene; V was cut back by 3 bases and J by 6 bases. CDR3 sequence reads: CASSHRLAEDTQYF. Written as DNA, the CDR3 is TGTGCCAGCAGCCATCGACTAGCCGAGGATACGCAGTATTTT.

This chain uses TRBV29-1 with TRBJ2-5; 8 bases are a match to TRBD2. The CDR3 is 14 residues long. Germline V gives CDR1 SQVTM, CDR2 ANQGSEA. In DNA, the CDR3 is TGCACCTTCGGGGGGGGCTCGATCGGCGAGACCCAGTACTTC. Protein: CTFGGGSIGETQYF.

This clonotype was detected only a few times. The chain recombines TRBV3-1 with TRBJ2-5, with D uncertain. Germline-derived CDR1 and CDR2 are LGHDT and YNNKEL (reference sequence). Deletions cut 2 bases from V and 4 bases from J, with 20 bases between. The CDR3 consists of 17 residues. Here the CDR3 DNA reads TGTGCCAGCAGCCAAAGGTTGGCAGGTTCGGTTTCAGAGACCCAGTACTTC. Amino acids: CASSQRLAGSVSETQYF.

On this clonotype itself: An end of the junction does not agree with germline; a read error may underlie this. The gene calls are TRBV9 and TRBJ1-1; 7 positions match TRBD1. Per germline, CDR1 SGDLS and CDR2 YYNGEE. The CDR3 totals 15 residues. CDR3 in DNA: TGTGCCAGCAGCGTAGCGACAGGGCTGGGAGCTGAACCTTTCTTT. Translation: CASSVATGLGAEPFF.

The V gene is TRBV27, the J gene TRBJ2-5; D unresolved. Matching the DNA end better, TRBJ2-7 makes the J call doubtful. The CDR3 covers 13 residues. Germline V gene data show CDR1 as MNHEY and CDR2 as SMNVEV (reference sequence). Written as DNA, the CDR3 is TGTGCCAGCAGACAATCTGATTCCTACGAGCAGTACTTC. It translates to CASRQSDSYEQYF.

This clonotype is a singleton in its sample. The rearrangement links TRBV7-2 to TRBJ1-1; 8 nucleotides align to TRBD1. This CDR3 has 15 amino acids. V was clipped by 2 bases and J by 4 bases; unmatched bases: 6. Germline V gene lookup returns CDR1 SGHTA and CDR2 FQGNSA. CDR3 region: CASSLSVTGGTEAFF. Written as DNA, the CDR3 is TGTGCCAGCAGCTTATCAGTTACAGGGGGCACTGAAGCTTTCTTT.

This clonotype appeared a few times. The chain couples TRBV6-1 to TRBJ2-5; possible D gene TRBD2, 6 bases. Trimming removed 11 bases from V and 3 bases from J, with 16 bases in between. The CDR3 is made up of 13 amino acids. Germline CDR1 and CDR2: MNHNS and SASEGT. The CDR3 is CASRGRQEETQYF. The CDR3 nucleotides are TGTGCCTCTCGGGGGAGGCAGGAAGAGACCCAGTACTTC.

This clonotype showed up just a few times. V and J are TRBV13 and TRBJ2-5; 7 bases line up with TRBD1. Germline V gene lookup returns CDR1 PRHDT and CDR2 FYEKMQ (reference sequence). J was trimmed by 4 bases and V by 4 bases; bases with no gene match: 15. The CDR3 consists of 17 residues. Here the CDR3 reads CASSSSGTGVPRETQYF. In DNA, the CDR3 is TGTGCCAGCAGCTCAAGTGGAACAGGGGTACCGAGAGAGACCCAGTACTTC.

In the case of this clonotype: This sequence may be a read error, since a much larger clone differs from it by one base. This rearrangement joins TRBV11-2 to TRBJ2-4, with unresolved D. Germline values: CDR1 SGHAT, CDR2 FQNNGV. The CDR3 has 11 residues. Trimming left V 6 bases short and J 5 bases short, with 5 bases between. The CDR3 here is CASSFENIQYF. CDR3 bases: TGTGCCAGCAGTTTTGAAAACATTCAGTACTTC.

There are many counts of this clonotype. This chain links TRBV9 with TRBJ2-5, with a weak D call TRBD2 (6 bases). V gave up 0 bases and J gave up 2 bases, with 8 bases separating them. From germline, CDR1 is SGDLS and CDR2 YYNGEE. The CDR3 contains 14 residues. Here the CDR3 reads CASSVEGGQETQYF. The CDR3 nucleotides are TGTGCCAGCAGCGTAGAGGGAGGACAAGAGACCCAGTACTTC.

On this clonotype itself: The junction departs from the called germline gene at one end, perhaps through a read error. The genes are TRBV20-1 and TRBJ2-5, with TRBD2 identical over 8 bases. The J call could be wrong; TRBJ2-1 is a better fit for the DNA end. CDR1 is DFQATT and CDR2 is SNEGSKA in the germline V gene (reference sequence). The CDR3 has 17 amino acids. Here the CDR3 reads CIARDSALGLGINEQFF. The CDR3 DNA is TGCATTGCTAGAGATTCCGCCCTGGGACTAGGGATCAATGAGCAGTTCTTC.

There are a few counts of this clonotype. The rearrangement links TRBV12-3 or TRBV12-4 to TRBJ2-5, with TRBD2 as a possible D gene (6 bases). Between the trimmed V and J ends, which lost 8 bases and 7 bases, there was a span of 20 bases. The CDR3 consists of 14 residues. CDR3: CASGPGPGVGTQYF. The CDR3 DNA follows: TGTGCCAGCGGCCCAGGACCGGGGGTGGGGACCCAGTACTTC.

The V call is TRBV10-3, the J call TRBJ2-7; D is perhaps TRBD1 (5 bases). The DNA end is more similar to TRBJ2-1, so the J call may be wrong. Germline assignment: CDR1 ENHRY and CDR2 SYGVKD. CDR3 length: 15 amino acids. The CDR3 bases are TGTGCCATCAGTGAAGGCCAGGGTCTGTTGGGTGAGCAGTTCTTC. Translation gives CAISEGQGLLGEQFF.

This clonotype showed up just a few times. The rearrangement links TRBV11-2 to TRBJ2-3; 8 bases agree with TRBD2. Trimming removed 5 bases from V and 5 bases from J; junction bases left unmatched: 12. Germline CDR1 reads SGHAT; CDR2 reads FQNNGV. The CDR3 runs 16 residues. The chain's CDR3 is CASSATPWREVDTQYF. CDR3 nucleotide sequence: TGTGCCAGCAGCGCTACACCTTGGCGGGAGGTAGATACGCAGTATTTT.

This chain joins TRBV7-2 and TRBJ2-7; no reliable D call. The CDR3 extends over 14 amino acids. Germline loops: CDR1 SGHTA, CDR2 FQGNSA. Deletions cut 1 base from V and 3 bases from J, with 10 bases between. This CDR3 is CASSLGADFYEQYF. The CDR3 DNA reads TGTGCCAGCAGCTTAGGGGCAGATTTCTACGAGCAGTACTTC.

The chain recombines TRBV7-2 with TRBJ2-5; the D is unclear. The J call may be faulty, since TRBJ2-7 better matches the DNA end. Germline CDR1 and CDR2: SGHTA and FQGNSA. This CDR3 contains 13 residues. CDR3 DNA sequence: TGTGCCAGCAGCTTAATACCTCCGCCCGAGCAGTACTTC. Its translation is CASSLIPPPEQYF.

This chain links TRBV5-1 with TRBJ2-7, with 7 bases aligning to TRBD2. V shed 0 bases and J 4 bases; nucleotides not matched to a gene: 7. This CDR3 has 15 residues. Germline CDR1 SGHRS, CDR2 YFSETQ. CDR3 nucleotide sequence: TGCGCCAGCAGCTTGGTGGCTAGCGGAACATACGAGCAGTACTTC. Translating gives CASSLVASGTYEQYF.

This clonotype was recorded a few times. The chain recombines TRBV24-1 with TRBJ2-5; no reliable D call. The CDR3 runs to 13 residues. With 8 bases removed from V and 5 bases from J, the gap between germline ends came to 14 bases. Per the germline V gene, CDR1 is KGHDR and CDR2 is SFDVKD. CDR3 sequence: CATNALGLETQYF. CDR3 coding DNA: TGTGCCACCAACGCTTTGGGGTTGGAGACCCAGTACTTC.

This clonotype was seen more than once but under ten times. The chain couples TRBV12-5 to TRBJ1-2, with no clear D. Per the germline V gene, CDR1 is LGHNT and CDR2 is FRNRAP. V was shortened by 0 bases and J by 4 bases, with 9 bases between the two germline ends. The CDR3 runs 14 residues. In nucleotides, the CDR3 is TGTGCTAGTGGTTTGGTAGAAGGCGGCTATGGCTACACCTTC. Translation: CASGLVEGGYGYTF.

In nucleotides, the CDR3 is TGCAGCGTTCATCGGGACGGGACCGGGGAGCTGTTTTTT. Translating it yields CSVHRDGTGELFF. V and J are TRBV29-1 and TRBJ2-2, with D perhaps being TRBD1 or TRBD2 (5 bases each). The CDR3 has 13 residues. Germline V gene lookup returns CDR1 SQVTM and CDR2 ANQGSEA. Trimming took 5 bases from V and 5 from J, leaving 12 bases between them.

This clonotype turned up a few times. The chain has TRBV28 and TRBJ2-5, with a weak D call TRBD1 (5 bases). The end of the DNA is better explained by TRBJ2-7, so the J call may be wrong. The CDR3 has 13 amino acids. Germline-derived CDR1 and CDR2 are MDHEN and SYDVKM. CDR3 nucleotide sequence: TGTGCCAGCAGTAGTAGACAGACCTACGAGCAGTACTTC. It yields the protein CASSSRQTYEQYF.

This clonotype was counted between two and nine times. The rearrangement links TRBV20-1 to TRBJ2-2; the D gene could be TRBD1 or TRBD2 (5 bases each). Germline V gene sequence: CDR1 DFQATT, CDR2 SNEGSKA (reference sequence). The V gene lost 4 bases and the J gene lost 1 base, with 13 bases spanning the gap. The CDR3 length is 15 residues. The CDR3 DNA sequence: TGCAGTGCTACAAGGGCTGGGGGGAACACCGGGGAGCTGTTTTTT. This encodes CSATRAGGNTGELFF.

This clonotype was picked up a small number of times. The V and J genes are TRBV5-1 and TRBJ2-3; no firm D call. Germline CDR1 SGHRS, CDR2 YFSETQ. V was shortened by 3 bases and J by 5 bases, with 13 bases between the two germline ends. This CDR3 contains 14 residues. Here the CDR3 reads CASSSAVNVDTQYF. The CDR3 DNA sequence: TGCGCCAGCAGCTCTGCTGTTAACGTAGATACGCAGTATTTT.

The chain combines TRBV5-1 with TRBJ1-1; maybe TRBD1 (6 bases). Germline V gene lookup returns CDR1 SGHRS and CDR2 YFSETQ. Trimming left V 4 bases short and J 1 base short, with 17 bases between. CDR3 size: 16 residues. CDR3 DNA: TGCGCCAGCAGCCTAACCAGTGGACAGCAGAACACTGAAGCTTTCTTT. It codes for CASSLTSGQQNTEAFF.

The CDR3 protein is CASSLFPSYEQYF. CDR3 coding DNA: TGCGCCAGCAGCTTGTTCCCCTCCTACGAGCAGTACTTC. This chain connects TRBV5-1 to TRBJ2-5; D not certain. The J call may be incorrect, as the DNA end agrees better with TRBJ2-7. Germline V gene sequence: CDR1 SGHRS, CDR2 YFSETQ. The CDR3 spans 13 residues.

There are a few counts of this clonotype. This rearrangement joins TRBV12-5 to TRBJ2-2, with 9 bases identical to TRBD2. With 0 bases clipped from V and 5 bases from J, the junction kept 7 bases outside the gene matches. This CDR3 has 17 amino acids. The germline gives CDR1 LGHNT, CDR2 FRNRAP. CDR3 loop: CASGLVPGTSSTGELFF. In DNA, the CDR3 is TGTGCTAGTGGTTTGGTACCCGGGACTAGCTCTACCGGGGAGCTGTTTTTT.

In this sample, this clonotype turned up a few times. V and J are TRBV20-1 and TRBJ2-7, with TRBD2 matching over 8 bases. The CDR3 contains 14 residues. V lost 3 bases and J lost 6; bases outside the gene matches: 10. In germline, CDR1 is DFQATT, CDR2 SNEGSKA (reference sequence). The CDR3 is CSASGGEYIGEQYF. The CDR3 coding sequence is TGCAGTGCTAGCGGGGGGGAGTATATTGGCGAGCAGTACTTC.

The chain is built from TRBV7-9 and TRBJ1-1, with D maybe TRBD1 (5 bases). With 2 bases removed from V and 0 bases from J, the gap between germline ends came to 10 bases. The CDR3 totals 15 residues. CDR1 and CDR2 (germline): SEHNR, FQNEAQ (reference sequence). CDR3 loop: CASSLTTVMNTEAFF. As DNA, the CDR3 is TGTGCCAGCAGCTTAACGACAGTCATGAACACTGAAGCTTTCTTT.

The rearrangement joins TRBV27 to TRBJ2-1, with 12 bases matching TRBD2. The length of the CDR3 is 18 residues. The germline CDR1 and CDR2 sequences are MNHEY and SMNVEV (reference sequence). The ends lost 3 bases at V and 2 bases at J; junction bases unmatched: 8. As DNA, the CDR3 is TGTGCCAGCAGTTTTACGGGGACTAGCGGGCTTACCTACAATGAGCAGTTCTTC. Encoded protein: CASSFTGTSGLTYNEQFF.